This T cell receptor beta chain was documented in a study of T-cell reconstitution after alpha-beta-depleted transplantation in children. Overall study results and limits: Surviving thymic progenitors and recipient T cells were the source of high TCRbeta diversity at day 60 in some patients. At one year after transplant, newly produced T cells mostly accounted for T-cell counts and diversity. Reportedly, alpha-beta T cells present about two months post-transplant originated from several hundred expanded clones of graft origin.

It was with unique molecular identifiers that the TCRbeta library was prepared. TCRdb redid the calling of the PCR reads with MiXCR, one entry per CDR3 protein. Of hundreds of thousands of distinct CDR3 sequences listed, under 12% are singletons. Turning to this clonotype: No antigen is known for it.

Sequencing used PBMCs, obtained before TCRalphabeta/CD19-depleted stem cell transplant. The sequence came from a child aged 2 to 15 with inherited bone marrow failure, due to receive a stem cell transplant.

This chain's CDR3 is CASSSYWGGAETQYF. For the CDR3, the DNA is TGTGCCAGCAGTTCGTACTGGGGAGGGGCAGAGACCCAGTACTTC. The chain combines TRBV12-3 or TRBV12-4 with TRBJ2-5; 7 bases line up with TRBD2. The CDR3 contains 15 residues. J lost 4 bases, V lost 4 bases, and 9 bases had no gene match.